This entry lists 25 T cell receptor beta chains sequenced from one sample in a study of metastatic and nonmetastatic thyroid tumors. Patients were all untreated before their thyroid surgery. TCRdb re-clonotyped the PCR reads via MiXCR. The sample lists some 21,000 clones, about 30% seen once, with approximately 20% in the top ten. The sequenced sample consisted of blood. All receptors come from a female donor with papillary thyroid cancer or a benign thyroid nodule (not recorded which). Some clones in this sample may be carry-over from other donors' samples.

The chain employs TRBV4-1 and TRBJ1-4, with TRBD1 identical over 8 bases. The CDR3 consists of 15 residues. V was pared by 4 bases and J by 8 bases, with 9 bases of the junction left unmatched. Germline CDR1 is MGHRA and CDR2 is YSYEKL. For the CDR3, the DNA is TGCGCCAGCAGCCCGCGACAGGGGACCGGGGAAAAACTGTTTTTT. This encodes CASSPRQGTGEKLFF.

This clone was recorded many times. This rearrangement joins TRBV30 to TRBJ2-1, with D perhaps assigned TRBD1 or TRBD2 (5 bases each). CDR1 is GTSNPN and CDR2 is SVGIG in the germline V gene (reference sequence). This CDR3 is built from 14 residues. CDR3 DNA: TGTGCTGGGACCGGTGGTCTAGGTTTTCGTGAGCAGTTCTTC. This gives the protein CAGTGGLGFREQFF.

The chain joins TRBV14 to TRBJ2-3; no clear D. The CDR3 length is 17 residues. The V and J ends lost 4 bases and 0 bases respectively, with 17 bases between them. From germline, CDR1 is SGHDN and CDR2 FVKESK. CDR3: CASSPDVAGTSTDTQYF. CDR3 bases: TGTGCCAGCAGCCCGGACGTGGCTGGTACTAGCACAGATACGCAGTATTTT. Looking up the rest from reference TRBV14 and TRBJ2-3 gives the full variable domain: EAGVTQFPSHSVIEKGQTVTLRCDPISGHDNLYWYRRVMGKEIKFLLHFVKESKQDESGMPNNRFLAERTGGTYSTLKVQPAELEDSGVYFCASSPDVAGTSTDTQYFGPGTRLTVL.

The table lists this clone with many counts. The rearrangement joins TRBV7-2 to TRBJ1-4, with D unclear. Germline values: CDR1 SGHTA, CDR2 FQGNSA. With 3 bases removed from V and 3 bases from J, the gap between germline ends came to 8 bases. This CDR3 has 14 residues. The CDR3 sequence: CASSFGRPNEKLFF. CDR3 nucleotide sequence: TGTGCCAGCAGCTTTGGACGGCCTAATGAAAAACTGTTTTTT.

This clone was counted ten times or more. The CDR3 loop reads CASSMVGYEQYF. The CDR3 DNA reads TGCGCCAGCAGCATGGTGGGCTACGAGCAGTACTTC. The rearrangement uses TRBV4-3 and TRBJ2-7, with D uncertain. This CDR3 region has 12 residues. Germline V gene data show CDR1 as LGHNA and CDR2 as YSLEER. Deletions cut 5 bases from V and 3 bases from J, with 8 bases between.

This clone was observed at least ten times. The chain combines TRBV27 with TRBJ1-1; D unresolved. Germline V gene lookup returns CDR1 MNHEY and CDR2 SMNVEV (reference sequence). Deletions cut 2 bases from V and 8 bases from J, with 6 bases between. The CDR3 sequence is 11 residues long. CDR3 DNA: TGTGCCAGCAGTTTAGGCAGGGAAGCTTTCTTT. Amino acids: CASSLGREAFF.

The chain combines TRBV5-1 with TRBJ2-7; 9 positions agree with TRBD1. The CDR3 contains 15 residues. Per the germline V gene, CDR1 is SGHRS and CDR2 is YFSETQ. V lost 5 bases, J lost 6 bases, and 12 bases stayed unmatched. The CDR3 here is CASSLGTGYEGEQYF. The CDR3 coding sequence is TGCGCCAGCAGTCTGGGGACAGGGTATGAAGGCGAGCAGTACTTC.

The chain links TRBV6-1 to TRBJ2-1; D ambiguous. CDR3 length: 16 residues. CDR1 and CDR2 from the germline V gene are MNHNS and SASEGT. Between the trimmed V and J ends, which lost 2 bases and 1 base, there was a span of 12 bases. DNA of the CDR3: TGTGCCAGCAGTGAATTTCCTAGAGTGTCCTACAATGAGCAGTTCTTC. It encodes CASSEFPRVSYNEQFF.

By share, this clone ranks as medium-sized. This rearrangement joins TRBV11-2 to TRBJ2-7; possibly TRBD1 for D (6 bases). V lost 4 bases and J 1 base, leaving 17 bases between the germline ends. The CDR3 length is 16 residues. Looked up from germline, CDR1 is SGHAT and CDR2 is FQNNGV. As DNA, the CDR3 is TGTGCCAGCAGCTACCACTCTGGGGGCAGGTCCTACGAGCAGTACTTC. This codes for CASSYHSGGRSYEQYF. Variable domain in full (rest from reference TRBV11-2 and TRBJ2-7): EAGVAQSPRYKIIEKRQSVAFWCNPISGHATLYWYQQILGQGPKLLIQFQNNGVVDDSQLPKDRFSAERLKGVDSTLKIQPAKLEDSAVYLCASSYHSGGRSYEQYFGPGTRLTVT.

In its sample, this clone was seen many times. The chain is built from TRBV6-2 or TRBV6-3 and TRBJ1-1; D possibly corresponds to TRBD1 (6 bases). Looked up from germline, CDR1 is MNHEY and CDR2 is SVGEGT. The CDR3 consists of 13 residues. Trimming took off 6 bases at V and 4 bases at J, with 12 bases between the two ends. The CDR3 bases are TGTGCCAGCAGCCTCAGGGGACGCACTGAAGCTTTCTTT. Amino acids: CASSLRGRTEAFF.

The chain carries TRBV6-9 and TRBJ1-1, with a tentative D call TRBD1 (6 bases). Trimming took off 3 bases at V and 1 base at J, with 21 bases between the two ends. In germline, CDR1 is MNHGY, CDR2 SVAAGI. CDR3 length: 18 residues. CDR3 loop: CASSYLPPTRGKNTEAFF. The CDR3 region has the DNA TGTGCCAGCAGTTACCTCCCCCCGACGAGGGGGAAGAACACTGAAGCTTTCTTT.

By share, this clone ranks as medium-sized (0.01 to 0.1%). The rearrangement joins TRBV12-3 or TRBV12-4 to TRBJ1-3, with unresolved D. V lost 5 bases, J lost 4 bases, and 0 bases lay in between. This CDR3 contains 10 residues. The CDR3 DNA follows: TGTGCCAGCAGTGGAAACACCATATATTTT. This gives the protein CASSGNTIYF.

The V and J genes are TRBV30 and TRBJ2-7; no reliable D call. Trimming took off 0 bases at V and 2 bases at J, with 11 bases between the two ends. The CDR3 contains 14 residues. Germline loops: CDR1 GTSNPN, CDR2 SVGIG (reference sequence). CDR3 sequence (DNA): TGTGCCTGGAGTGTATTGGGGTCAGCCTACGAGCAGTACTTC. Amino acids: CAWSVLGSAYEQYF.

The genes are TRBV24-1 and TRBJ2-7; D may be TRBD1 or TRBD2 (5 bases each). The V and J ends lost 7 bases and 5 bases respectively, with 5 bases between them. The CDR3 sequence is 10 residues long. CDR1 is KGHDR and CDR2 is SFDVKD in the germline V gene. The CDR3, as DNA: TGTGCCACCAGGGGGGACGAGCAGTACTTC. Amino acid sequence: CATRGDEQYF.

This clone was picked up many times. This chain connects TRBV5-6 to TRBJ2-5; 9 nucleotides agree with TRBD1. Germline CDR1 reads SGHDT; CDR2 reads YYEEEE. The CDR3 is made up of 15 amino acids. Trimming at V came to 2 bases and at J to 5 bases, leaving 7 bases not matched to a gene. The DNA of the CDR3 is TGTGCCAGCAGCTTCGGGACAGGGAGTTGGGAGACCCAGTACTTC. This encodes CASSFGTGSWETQYF.

This clone was recorded many times. This chain links TRBV4-3 with TRBJ2-7; 10 bases agree with TRBD1. From germline, CDR1 is LGHNA and CDR2 YSLEER. With V trimmed by 2 bases and J by 3 bases, 4 bases remained unmatched. The length of the CDR3 is 15 residues. The CDR3 sequence: CASSQKGDRGYEQYF. CDR3 DNA sequence: TGCGCCAGCAGCCAAAAGGGGGACAGGGGCTACGAGCAGTACTTC.

By share, this clone counts as medium-sized. J is TRBJ2-1 and V is TRBV9, with 12 bases that match TRBD2. Germline CDR1 is SGDLS and CDR2 is YYNGEE. This CDR3 has 15 amino acids. The junction had 8 bases not matched to a gene; V was cut back by 4 bases and J by 9 bases. The CDR3 sequence is CASSQGLAGGREQFF. The CDR3 nucleotides read TGTGCCAGCAGCCAAGGGCTAGCGGGAGGGCGTGAGCAGTTCTTC.

CDR3 coding DNA: TGTGCCAGCACAACGGAGTCAGAGACCCAGTACTTC. This sequence encodes CASTTESETQYF. This sequence joins TRBV7-9 and TRBJ2-5; no firm D call. The germline CDR1 and CDR2 sequences are SEHNR and FQNEAQ (reference sequence). Trimming took 7 bases from V and 4 from J, leaving 10 bases between them. The CDR3 consists of 12 residues. The variable domain in full, with the rest retrieved from reference TRBV7-9 and TRBJ2-5, is DTGVSQNPRHKITKRGQNVTFRCDPISEHNRLYWYRQTLGQGPEFLTYFQNEAQLEKSRLLSDRFSAERPKGSFSTLEIQRTEQGDSAMYLCASTTESETQYFGPGTRLLVL.

This clone was observed a few times. CDR3 in DNA: TGTGCCAGCAGAAGATACAGGGGAAACACCGGGGAGCTGTTTTTT. This translates into CASRRYRGNTGELFF. The chain couples TRBV28 to TRBJ2-2, with 7 bases matching TRBD1. CDR1 MDHEN and CDR2 SYDVKM come from the germline V gene. The junction had 6 bases not matched to a gene; V was cut back by 6 bases and J by 2 bases. The CDR3 is made up of 15 amino acids.

This clone is medium-sized within its sample. This chain links TRBV20-1 with TRBJ2-5; TRBD2 matches 8 bases. The CDR3 has 11 residues. After removal of 7 bases from V and 3 bases from J, the junction contained 1 base not matched to a gene. CDR1 DFQATT and CDR2 SNEGSKA come from the germline V gene (reference sequence). The chain's CDR3 is CSVLAEETQYF. The CDR3 DNA follows: TGCAGTGTACTAGCGGAAGAGACCCAGTACTTC.

There are many counts of this clone. The rearrangement uses TRBV27 and TRBJ2-3; 9 bases align to TRBD2. This CDR3 is 14 amino acids long. V was pared by 4 bases and J by 8 bases, with 7 bases of the junction left unmatched. Per the germline V gene, CDR1 is MNHEY and CDR2 is SMNVEV (reference sequence). The DNA of the CDR3 is TGTGCCAGCAGTTCTCCTAGCGGGGCCGCTACGCAGTATTTT. Translating it yields CASSSPSGAATQYF.

This clone occurred a few times. The V gene is TRBV6-5, the J gene TRBJ2-7, with D possibly TRBD1 on 5 matching bases. Per germline, CDR1 MNHEY and CDR2 SVGAGI. Trimming pared 2 bases from V and 5 bases from J, leaving 16 bases between. The length of the CDR3 is 15 residues. The chain's CDR3 is CASSYEQGISHEQYF. The DNA of the CDR3 is TGTGCCAGCAGTTACGAGCAGGGAATTTCCCACGAGCAGTACTTC.

This clone was seen repeatedly, ten times or more. The chain uses TRBV4-1 and TRBJ2-1; no definite D call. With 1 base removed from V and 7 bases from J, the gap between germline ends came to 14 bases. The CDR3 has 15 residues. Germline lookup yields CDR1 MGHRA and CDR2 YSYEKL. This chain's CDR3 is CASSQAGSLGNEQFF. CDR3 nucleotide sequence: TGCGCCAGCAGCCAAGCCGGGTCGTTGGGGAATGAGCAGTTCTTC.

This clone was picked up many times. The gene calls are TRBV2 and TRBJ2-3; D is tentatively TRBD1 or TRBD2 (7 bases each). Deletions cut 3 bases from V and 6 bases from J, with 19 bases between. CDR3 size: 16 residues. Germline lookup yields CDR1 SNHLY and CDR2 FYNNEI. The CDR3 loop is CASSEGGGFGVDTQYF. The CDR3 DNA follows: TGTGCCAGCAGTGAGGGAGGGGGCTTTGGTGTGGATACGCAGTATTTT.

The chain employs TRBV14 and TRBJ2-1, with TRBD1 identical over 10 bases. CDR1 SGHDN and CDR2 FVKESK come from the germline V gene. Unmatched junction bases numbered 6, after V lost 4 bases and J lost 9 bases. The length of the CDR3 is 14 residues. The CDR3 here is CASSLRDRGFEQFF. The CDR3 DNA reads TGTGCCAGCAGCCTCCGGGACAGGGGCTTTGAGCAGTTCTTC.